This T cell receptor beta chain was identified during a study of beta chain features in type 1 diabetes. Of the isolated RNA, all was reverse transcribed, and so the sequenced material was expressed TCRB transcripts. Libraries were prepared by immunoSEQ multiplex PCR; TCRdb keeps only in-frame clonotypes and omits some of them. This sample has 130,000 or so clones, with 9% to 9.5% found just once. The CDR3 has 15 residues. CDR1 and CDR2 (germline): SGHAT, FQDESV (reference sequence). The V segment lost 2 bases and the J segment 5 bases; nucleotides outside the gene matches: 5. Source material: central memory CD4+ T cells from blood. The gene calls are TRBV11-1 and TRBJ2-2; 7 bases match TRBD1. The TCR comes from a man younger than 35 in good health. The CDR3 region has the DNA TGTGCCAGCAGCTTAACACAGGGGCCTACCGGGGAGCTGTTTTTT. It translates to CASSLTQGPTGELFF.